Shown below are 27 T cell receptor beta chains from a single sample sequenced in a study of cytomegalovirus exposure and HLA in healthy donors. Primers: 60 Vbeta forward and 13 Jbeta reverse. Assay used: immunoSEQ multiplex PCR; TCRdb lists only in-frame clones, some missing. This repertoire includes 150,000 or so clones. Specimen: PBMCs. The receptors derive from a woman aged 50 to 65 in good health and CMV-seronegative.

The chain employs TRBV4-2 and TRBJ2-1; 10 bases are a match to TRBD1. Germline CDR1 is LGHNA and CDR2 is YNFKEQ. The CDR3 is 16 residues long. J gave up 5 bases and V 1 base, and 5 bases lay outside the gene matches. CDR3 coding DNA: TGTGCCAGCAGCCAAGGGGACAGGGGAGTGGACAATGAGCAGTTCTTC. Translated: CASSQGDRGVDNEQFF.

V is TRBV18 and J is TRBJ1-1; tentative D call: TRBD1 (5 bases). Trimming stripped 6 bases from V and 5 bases from J, with 13 bases between. Germline V gene data show CDR1 as KGHSH and CDR2 as LQKENI. The CDR3 is 13 residues long. CDR3 bases: TGTGCCAGCTCCCCATCCCGGGGGACTGAAGCTTTCTTT. Its translation: CASSPSRGTEAFF.

As to this clone: This sample includes further DNA sequences coding for the same CDR3. CDR3 in DNA: TGCGCCAGCAGCTTGGTCGGGGAAGAGACCCAGTACTTC. It specifies CASSLVGEETQYF. The gene calls are TRBV5-1 and TRBJ2-5, with TRBD2 as a possible D gene (5 bases). V lost 0 bases and J 3 bases, leaving 6 bases between the germline ends. This CDR3 spans 13 amino acids. Germline V gene lookup returns CDR1 SGHRS and CDR2 YFSETQ.

The CDR3 loop reads CASSSGLAGDSTDTQYF. The CDR3 DNA follows: TGTGCCAGCAGCTCTGGACTAGCGGGGGATAGCACAGATACGCAGTATTTT. The rearrangement links TRBV5-5 to TRBJ2-3, with 13 bases lining up with TRBD2. The V gene's germline CDR1 is SGHKS and CDR2 YYEKEE (reference sequence). V was clipped by 3 bases and J by 0 bases; unmatched bases: 4. The CDR3 extends over 17 amino acids.

The genes are TRBV9 and TRBJ2-5; no reliable D call. Trimming took off 0 bases at V and 2 bases at J, with 8 bases between the two ends. The CDR3 has 14 residues. From germline, CDR1 is SGDLS and CDR2 YYNGEE. CDR3 DNA: TGTGCCAGCAGCGTAGGCGGCTCTCAAGAGACCCAGTACTTC. Translated: CASSVGGSQETQYF. The complete variable domain, with remaining parts taken from reference TRBV9 and TRBJ2-5, reads DSGVTQTPKHLITATGQRVTLRCSPRSGDLSVYWYQQSLDQGLQFLIQYYNGEERAKGNILERFSAQQFPDLHSELNLSSLELGDSALYFCASSVGGSQETQYFGPGTRLLVL.

This rearrangement joins TRBV19 to TRBJ1-2, with D possibly matching TRBD1 (5 bases). Trimming took 3 bases from V and 8 from J, leaving 10 bases between them. CDR3 size: 12 residues. Per the germline V gene, CDR1 is LNHDA and CDR2 is SQIVND (reference sequence). CDR3 nucleotides: TGTGCCAGTAGTATTGGCAGGACAGGCTACACCTTC. Encoded protein: CASSIGRTGYTF.

V gene TRBV30 combines with J gene TRBJ2-3; 7 positions agree with TRBD1. The CDR3 consists of 15 residues. V was clipped by 3 bases and J by 2 bases; unmatched bases: 8. Looked up from germline, CDR1 is GTSNPN and CDR2 is SVGIG (reference sequence). This CDR3 reads CAWSRGGTATDTQYF. The CDR3 DNA follows: TGTGCCTGGAGCCGGGGTGGGACAGCCACAGATACGCAGTATTTT.

The V and J genes are TRBV9 and TRBJ2-2; 9 bases line up with TRBD1. This CDR3 has 16 amino acids. J lost 3 bases, V lost 2 bases, and 5 bases had no gene match. Germline loops: CDR1 SGDLS, CDR2 YYNGEE. The CDR3 DNA reads as TGTGCCAGCAGCGTCGCCGGGACAGGGTACACCGGGGAGCTGTTTTTT. Protein product: CASSVAGTGYTGELFF.

The genes are TRBV5-1 and TRBJ1-4, with D unresolved. V was shortened by 0 bases and J by 4 bases, with 10 bases between the two germline ends. The CDR3 is 15 residues long. Looked up from germline, CDR1 is SGHRS and CDR2 is YFSETQ. CDR3 bases: TGCGCCAGCAGCTTGGCCGCGGACTTTAATGAAAAACTGTTTTTT. Its protein product is CASSLAADFNEKLFF.

The rearrangement joins TRBV7-3 to TRBJ2-1; D is unclear. From germline, CDR1 is SGHTA and CDR2 FQGTGA. The CDR3 contains 14 residues. Trimming left V 0 bases short and J 8 bases short, with 11 bases between. The CDR3 protein is CASSLTTGSDEQFF. The CDR3 nucleotides are TGTGCCAGCAGCTTAACGACCGGCAGCGATGAGCAGTTCTTC.

The chain employs TRBV27 and TRBJ1-6; the D is unclear. The CDR3 consists of 18 residues. Germline loops: CDR1 MNHEY, CDR2 SMNVEV (reference sequence). V lost 0 bases, J lost 7 bases, and 19 bases lay in between. CDR3 in DNA: TGTGCCAGCAGTTTATCGATATCCGGCCAGGCCCTAAATTCACCCCTCCACTTT. Protein product: CASSLSISGQALNSPLHF.

V is TRBV5-4 and J is TRBJ2-7; 9 bases line up with TRBD1. This CDR3 is built from 14 residues. Per germline, CDR1 SGHNT and CDR2 YYREEE (reference sequence). Germline trimming cut 3 bases from V and 3 bases from J; bases unmatched to any gene: 4. CDR3 loop: CASSSRQGGYEQYF. The CDR3 nucleotides read TGTGCCAGCAGCTCCCGACAGGGGGGCTACGAGCAGTACTTC.

The V and J genes are TRBV6-6 and TRBJ2-2, with D possibly TRBD1 on 6 matching bases. CDR1 is MNHNY and CDR2 is SVGAGI in the germline V gene (reference sequence). Trimming took off 6 bases at V and 3 bases at J, with 11 bases between the two ends. CDR3 length: 14 amino acids. Here the CDR3 DNA reads TGTGCCAGCAGACAGGGAAGCGACACCGGGGAGCTGTTTTTT. Amino acid sequence: CASRQGSDTGELFF.

The J gene is TRBJ1-1, the V gene TRBV4-2; D ambiguous. Germline CDR1 and CDR2: LGHNA and YNFKEQ. The CDR3 contains 16 residues. Trimming removed 0 bases from V and 3 bases from J, with 14 bases in between. CDR3 sequence reads: CASSQDRRREDTEAFF. For the CDR3, the DNA is TGTGCCAGCAGCCAAGACCGTCGTAGAGAAGACACTGAAGCTTTCTTT.

V is TRBV5-1 and J is TRBJ2-1; weak D call: TRBD2 (5 bases). Germline V gives CDR1 SGHRS, CDR2 YFSETQ. The germline V and J ends were trimmed by 2 bases and 1 base, with 10 bases remaining between them. CDR3 length: 15 residues. The CDR3 DNA follows: TGCGCCAGCAGCTTAGCGGACCCTTCCTACAATGAGCAGTTCTTC. This translates into CASSLADPSYNEQFF. The full variable domain, with the rest looked up from reference TRBV5-1 and TRBJ2-1, is KAGVTQTPRYLIKTRGQQVTLSCSPISGHRSVSWYQQTPGQGLQFLFEYFSETQRNKGNFPGRFSGRQFSNSRSEMNVSTLELGDSALYLCASSLADPSYNEQFFGPGTRLTVL.

The V and J genes are TRBV7-8 and TRBJ1-2; 9 bases line up with TRBD1. The V gene end was trimmed by 7 bases and the J gene end by 6 bases; junction bases not matched to a gene: 18. The CDR3 contains 17 residues. From germline, CDR1 is SGHVS and CDR2 FQNEAQ. The CDR3, as DNA: TGTGCCAGCACCCCAGATATTTGGAGCGGGACAGGGAATGGCTACACCTTC. Protein: CASTPDIWSGTGNGYTF.

This sequence joins TRBV5-1 and TRBJ2-1; 14 bases are a match to TRBD2. V trimming: 3 bases; J trimming: 0 bases; junction bases outside the gene matches: 11. The CDR3 contains 20 residues. Germline CDR1 SGHRS, CDR2 YFSETQ. The CDR3 coding sequence is TGCGCCAGCAGCTCGGCAGGGACTAGCGGGGGCCCGAGCTCCTACAATGAGCAGTTCTTC. This codes for CASSSAGTSGGPSSYNEQFF.

Details on this clone: Different DNA sequences within this sample yield the same CDR3. The genes are TRBV9 and TRBJ2-1; the match to TRBD2 covers 11 bases. The germline CDR1 and CDR2 sequences are SGDLS and YYNGEE. The CDR3 has 15 residues. The V and J ends lost 1 base and 7 bases, in that order; junction bases with no gene match: 4. The CDR3 region is CASSVSSGRANEQFF. The CDR3 nucleotides read TGTGCCAGCAGCGTAAGTAGCGGGAGGGCGAATGAGCAGTTCTTC.

This chain uses TRBV18 with TRBJ2-1; D possibly corresponds to TRBD2 (6 bases). Germline V CDR1 and CDR2: KGHSH, LQKENI. This CDR3 comprises 16 residues. The germline V and J ends were trimmed by 0 bases and 4 bases, with 13 bases remaining between them. The CDR3 bases are TGTGCCAGCTCACCACCTTCCGGGAGCTATTACAATGAGCAGTTCTTC. Translated, it gives CASSPPSGSYYNEQFF.

The chain carries TRBV7-3 and TRBJ1-1; D may be TRBD1 (5 bases). Trimming stripped 2 bases from V and 0 bases from J, with 10 bases between. CDR1 and CDR2 from the germline V gene are SGHTA and FQGTGA. CDR3 length: 15 amino acids. CDR3 residues: CASSLLGQMNTEAFF. In DNA form, the CDR3 reads TGTGCCAGCAGCTTACTGGGGCAGATGAACACTGAAGCTTTCTTT. Full variable domain (missing parts from reference TRBV7-3 and TRBJ1-1): GAGVSQTPSNKVTEKGKYVELRCDPISGHTALYWYRQSLGQGPEFLIYFQGTGAADDSGLPNDRFFAVRPEGSVSTLKIQRTERGDSAVYLCASSLLGQMNTEAFFGQGTRLTVV.

This chain uses TRBV5-1 with TRBJ2-7; perhaps TRBD2 as D (6 bases). The V gene lost 1 base and the J gene lost 5 bases, with 13 bases spanning the gap. The CDR3 is made up of 14 amino acids. The germline V gene encodes CDR1 SGHRS and CDR2 YFSETQ. The CDR3 loop is CASSLSGTGDEQYF. The CDR3 DNA reads TGCGCCAGCAGCTTGTCGGGGACGGGGGACGAGCAGTACTTC.

The chain uses TRBV4-1 and TRBJ1-2; D call uncertain. Germline CDR1 MGHRA, CDR2 YSYEKL. V was shortened by 1 base and J by 5 bases, with 5 bases between the two germline ends. The CDR3 spans 12 residues. The CDR3 sequence: CASSQGLYGYTF. The CDR3 DNA reads as TGCGCCAGCAGCCAAGGACTGTATGGCTACACCTTC.

The gene calls are TRBV28 and TRBJ2-3, with unresolved D. Germline values: CDR1 MDHEN, CDR2 SYDVKM. V was trimmed by 2 bases and J by 4 bases, leaving 7 bases between them. The CDR3 spans 13 residues. CDR3 sequence: CASSLLSADTQYF. CDR3 nucleotide sequence: TGTGCCAGCAGTTTACTTTCCGCAGATACGCAGTATTTT.

The chain is built from TRBV28 and TRBJ2-7, with 9 bases matching TRBD1. CDR3 size: 17 residues. CDR1 and CDR2 (germline): MDHEN, SYDVKM. The trim removed 7 bases at V and 4 bases at J, leaving 17 bases unmatched. CDR3 protein: CASNIIARQGEGYEQYF. Written as DNA, the CDR3 is TGTGCCAGCAACATAATCGCCCGACAGGGGGAGGGGTACGAGCAGTACTTC.

The V and J genes are TRBV7-9 and TRBJ1-1, with D maybe TRBD1 (5 bases). V gave up 5 bases and J gave up 1 base, with 17 bases separating them. The germline V gene encodes CDR1 SEHNR and CDR2 FQNEAQ (reference sequence). The CDR3 spans 16 residues. CDR3 residues: CASSLLSWGGNTEAFF. The DNA for the CDR3 is TGTGCCAGCAGCCTTCTTTCGTGGGGGGGGAACACTGAAGCTTTCTTT. The full variable domain, with the rest looked up from reference TRBV7-9 and TRBJ1-1, is DTGVSQNPRHKITKRGQNVTFRCDPISEHNRLYWYRQTLGQGPEFLTYFQNEAQLEKSRLLSDRFSAERPKGSFSTLEIQRTEQGDSAMYLCASSLLSWGGNTEAFFGQGTRLTVV.

This chain uses TRBV9 with TRBJ1-1; D not certain. Germline V gives CDR1 SGDLS, CDR2 YYNGEE. This CDR3 has 18 residues. V was cut by 0 bases and J by 0 bases, with 18 bases left in between. The CDR3 nucleotides are TGTGCCAGCAGCGTAGTTCTGGGAGAGGGCATGGTGAACACTGAAGCTTTCTTT. Translation: CASSVVLGEGMVNTEAFF. Filled out from reference TRBV9 and TRBJ1-1, the complete variable domain reads DSGVTQTPKHLITATGQRVTLRCSPRSGDLSVYWYQQSLDQGLQFLIQYYNGEERAKGNILERFSAQQFPDLHSELNLSSLELGDSALYFCASSVVLGEGMVNTEAFFGQGTRLTVV.

The chain joins TRBV6-5 to TRBJ1-3; 8 bases map to TRBD1. Germline lookup yields CDR1 MNHEY and CDR2 SVGAGI. J was trimmed by 4 bases and V by 6 bases; bases with no gene match: 5. The CDR3 totals 14 residues. CDR3 sequence reads: CASSTQGGGNTIYF. CDR3 DNA sequence: TGTGCCAGCAGCACACAGGGGGGCGGAAACACCATATATTTT.